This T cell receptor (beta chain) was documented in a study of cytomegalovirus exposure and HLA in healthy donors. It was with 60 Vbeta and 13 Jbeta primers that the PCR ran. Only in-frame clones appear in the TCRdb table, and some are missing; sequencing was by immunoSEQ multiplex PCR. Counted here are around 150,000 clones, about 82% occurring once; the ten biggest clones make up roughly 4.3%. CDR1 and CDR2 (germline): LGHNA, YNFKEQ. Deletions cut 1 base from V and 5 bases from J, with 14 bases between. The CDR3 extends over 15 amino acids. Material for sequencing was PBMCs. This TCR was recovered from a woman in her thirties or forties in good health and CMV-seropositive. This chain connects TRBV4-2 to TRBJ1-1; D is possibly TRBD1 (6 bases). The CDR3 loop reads CASSQALGGGTEAFF. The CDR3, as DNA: TGTGCCAGCAGCCAAGCTCTGGGAGGGGGAACTGAAGCTTTCTTT.